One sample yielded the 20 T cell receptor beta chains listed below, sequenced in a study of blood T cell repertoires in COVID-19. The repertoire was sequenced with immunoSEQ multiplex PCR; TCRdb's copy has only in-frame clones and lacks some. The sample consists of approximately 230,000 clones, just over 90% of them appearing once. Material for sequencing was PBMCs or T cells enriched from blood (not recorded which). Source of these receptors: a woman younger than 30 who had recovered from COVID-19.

CDR3 amino acids: CASSPREPPGNSPLHF. DNA for the CDR3: TGTGCCAGCTCACCACGGGAGCCACCGGGGAATTCACCCCTCCACTTT. The chain uses TRBV18 and TRBJ1-6; no definite D call. The CDR3 extends over 16 amino acids. V shed 1 base and J shed 7 bases, with 14 bases lying between them. The germline gives CDR1 KGHSH, CDR2 LQKENI.

The CDR3 region is CASIGFREYGYTF. The CDR3 nucleotides read TGTGCCAGCATCGGATTTCGGGAGTATGGCTACACCTTC. The chain recombines TRBV2 with TRBJ1-2; no reliable D call. The CDR3 length is 13 residues. Trimming pared 7 bases from V and 5 bases from J, leaving 14 bases between. The germline V gene has CDR1 SNHLY and CDR2 FYNNEI.

The CDR3: CASSLVGGGTMHSYNEQFF. CDR3 coding DNA: TGTGCCAGCAGCTTGGTTGGCGGGGGGACCATGCACTCCTACAATGAGCAGTTCTTC. This rearrangement joins TRBV5-4 to TRBJ2-1, with TRBD2 identical over 8 bases. Germline V gene data show CDR1 as SGHNT and CDR2 as YYREEE (reference sequence). The V gene end was trimmed by 0 bases and the J gene end by 0 bases; junction bases not matched to a gene: 11. This CDR3 comprises 19 residues.

CDR3 protein: CATSDGDNQPQHF. The CDR3 coding sequence is TGTGCCACCAGTGATGGAGACAATCAGCCCCAGCATTTT. This sequence joins TRBV24-1 and TRBJ1-5; D is unresolved. There are 13 residues in the CDR3. V was clipped by 3 bases and J by 3 bases, with 5 bases between them. Germline V gene data show CDR1 as KGHDR and CDR2 as SFDVKD.

The CDR3 sequence: CASSVSPRPGETQYF. DNA of the CDR3: TGTGCCAGCAGCGTATCGCCTAGGCCTGGAGAGACCCAGTACTTC. The chain carries TRBV9 and TRBJ2-5; D is unclear. Trimming took off 1 base at V and 4 bases at J, with 14 bases between the two ends. This CDR3 has 15 amino acids. CDR1 is SGDLS, CDR2 YYNGEE, per germline.

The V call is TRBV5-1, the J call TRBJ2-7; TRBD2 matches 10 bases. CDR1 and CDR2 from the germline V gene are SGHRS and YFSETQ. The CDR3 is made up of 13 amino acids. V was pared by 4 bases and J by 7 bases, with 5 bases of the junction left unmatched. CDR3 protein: CASSVGLATEQYF. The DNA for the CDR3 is TGCGCCAGCAGCGTGGGACTAGCGACAGAGCAGTACTTC.

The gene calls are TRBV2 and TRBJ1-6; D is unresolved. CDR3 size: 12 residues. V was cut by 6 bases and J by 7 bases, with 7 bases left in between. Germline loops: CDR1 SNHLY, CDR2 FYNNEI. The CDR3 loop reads CASRAENSPLHF. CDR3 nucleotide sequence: TGTGCCAGCAGGGCAGAAAATTCACCCCTCCACTTT.

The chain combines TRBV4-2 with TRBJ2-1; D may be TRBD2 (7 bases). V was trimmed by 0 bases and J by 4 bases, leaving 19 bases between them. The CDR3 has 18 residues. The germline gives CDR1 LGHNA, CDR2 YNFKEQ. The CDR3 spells CASSQEVGGLAAYNEQFF. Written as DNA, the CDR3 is TGTGCCAGCAGCCAAGAGGTGGGGGGCCTAGCGGCATACAATGAGCAGTTCTTC.

The DNA for the CDR3 is TGTGCCAGTAGTGCCCGGGTAATTGGGAATCAGCCCCAGCATTTT. It encodes CASSARVIGNQPQHF. The gene calls are TRBV19 and TRBJ1-5, with D uncertain. V shed 5 bases and J shed 4 bases, with 15 bases lying between them. This CDR3 contains 15 residues. Germline V lookup: CDR1 LNHDA, CDR2 SQIVND (reference sequence). The full variable domain, in which reference TRBV19 and TRBJ1-5 provide the parts outside the CDR3, is DGGITQSPKYLFRKEGQNVTLSCEQNLNHDAMYWYRQDPGQGLRLIYYSQIVNDFQKGDIAEGYSVSREKKESFPLTVTSAQKNPTAFYLCASSARVIGNQPQHFGDGTRLSIL.

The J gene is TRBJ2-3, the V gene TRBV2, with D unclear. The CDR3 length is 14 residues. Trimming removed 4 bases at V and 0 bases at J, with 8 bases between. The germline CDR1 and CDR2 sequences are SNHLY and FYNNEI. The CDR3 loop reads CASSGDTSTDTQYF. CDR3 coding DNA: TGTGCCAGCAGTGGTGACACTAGCACAGATACGCAGTATTTT.

CDR3 in amino acids: CSASDGATYEQYF. DNA for the CDR3: TGCAGTGCTAGTGATGGGGCGACCTACGAGCAGTACTTC. The J gene is TRBJ2-7, the V gene TRBV20-1; D might be TRBD1 (5 bases). V was cut by 3 bases and J by 2 bases, with 11 bases left in between. Germline CDR1 reads DFQATT; CDR2 reads SNEGSKA (reference sequence). There are 13 residues in the CDR3.

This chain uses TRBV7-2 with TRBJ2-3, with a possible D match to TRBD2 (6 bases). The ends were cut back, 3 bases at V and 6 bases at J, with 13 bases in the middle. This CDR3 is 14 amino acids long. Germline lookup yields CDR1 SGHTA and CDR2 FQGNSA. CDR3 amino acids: CASSFVGSRDTQYF. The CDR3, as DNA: TGTGCCAGCAGCTTTGTCGGGAGTAGGGATACGCAGTATTTT. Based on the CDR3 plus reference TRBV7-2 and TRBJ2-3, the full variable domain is GAGVSQSPSNKVTEKGKDVELRCDPISGHTALYWYRQSLGQGLEFLIYFQGNSAPDKSGLPSDRFSAERTGGSVSTLTIQRTQQEDSAVYLCASSFVGSRDTQYFGPGTRLTVL.

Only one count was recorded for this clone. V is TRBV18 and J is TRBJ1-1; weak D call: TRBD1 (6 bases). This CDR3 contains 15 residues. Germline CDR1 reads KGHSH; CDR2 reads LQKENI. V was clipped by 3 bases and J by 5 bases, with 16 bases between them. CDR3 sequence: CASSPVTRGGTEAFF. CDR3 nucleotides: TGTGCCAGCTCACCCGTCACCAGGGGTGGAACTGAAGCTTTCTTT.

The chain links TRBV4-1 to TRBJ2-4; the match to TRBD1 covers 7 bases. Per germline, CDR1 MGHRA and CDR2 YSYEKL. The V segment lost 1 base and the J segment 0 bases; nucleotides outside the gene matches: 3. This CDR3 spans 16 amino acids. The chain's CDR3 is CASSQVTGLAKNIQYF. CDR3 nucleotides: TGCGCCAGCAGCCAAGTGACAGGGTTAGCCAAAAACATTCAGTACTTC.

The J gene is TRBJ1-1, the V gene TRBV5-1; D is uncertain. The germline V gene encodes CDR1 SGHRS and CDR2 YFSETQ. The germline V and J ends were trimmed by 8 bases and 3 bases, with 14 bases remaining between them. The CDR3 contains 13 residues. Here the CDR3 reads CASGRPGDTEAFF. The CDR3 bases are TGCGCCAGTGGGAGACCCGGGGACACTGAAGCTTTCTTT.

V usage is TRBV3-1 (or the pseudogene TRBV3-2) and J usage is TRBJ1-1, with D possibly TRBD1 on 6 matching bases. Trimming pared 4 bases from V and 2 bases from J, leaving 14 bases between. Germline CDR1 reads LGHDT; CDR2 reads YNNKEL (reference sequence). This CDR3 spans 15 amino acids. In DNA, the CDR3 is TGTGCCAGCAGCCGACAACAGGGCCTTAACACTGAAGCTTTCTTT. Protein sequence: CASSRQQGLNTEAFF.

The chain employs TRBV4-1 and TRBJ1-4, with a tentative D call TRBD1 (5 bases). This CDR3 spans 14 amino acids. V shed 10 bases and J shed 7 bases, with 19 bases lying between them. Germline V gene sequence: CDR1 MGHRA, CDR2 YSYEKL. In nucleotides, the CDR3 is TGCGCCACGAGGGACCCGGGACTAGGTGAAAAACTGTTTTTT. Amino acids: CATRDPGLGEKLFF.

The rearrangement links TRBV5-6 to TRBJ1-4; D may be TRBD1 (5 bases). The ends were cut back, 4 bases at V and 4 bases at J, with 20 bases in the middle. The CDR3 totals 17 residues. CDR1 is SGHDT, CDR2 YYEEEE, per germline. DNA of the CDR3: TGTGCCAGCAGCCACAGGTGTGGGGGGAGAATTAATGAAAAACTGTTTTTT. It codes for CASSHRCGGRINEKLFF.

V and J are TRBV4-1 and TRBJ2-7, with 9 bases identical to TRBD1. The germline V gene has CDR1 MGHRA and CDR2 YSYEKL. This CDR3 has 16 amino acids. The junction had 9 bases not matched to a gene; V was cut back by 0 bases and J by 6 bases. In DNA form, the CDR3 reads TGCGCCAGCAGCCAAGATCCCCCCGACAGGGGGGGCGAGCAGTACTTC. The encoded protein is CASSQDPPDRGGEQYF.

CDR3 bases: TGTGCCAGCAGGCTATGGACAGGGTTGGAGTATGGCTACACCTTC. This gives the protein CASRLWTGLEYGYTF. The V and J genes are TRBV28 and TRBJ1-2; the match to TRBD1 covers 8 bases. The J segment lost 5 bases and the V segment lost 6 bases, leaving 11 bases of the junction unmatched. Germline lookup yields CDR1 MDHEN and CDR2 SYDVKM. This CDR3 region has 15 residues.